This TCR beta chain emerged from a study of T cells expressing NK-cell markers. Study results and caveats: A handful of donors likewise had their CD3+CD56-NKG2C+ fraction led by these clonotypes.

As concerns this clonotype: The antigen remains undetermined.

This CDR3 is 17 amino acids long. Germline V gene lookup returns CDR1 LNHNV and CDR2 YYDKDF (reference sequence). No DNA is given; TCRdb re-called the 5' RACE reads and lists each CDR3 protein once. Its clone listing holds some 190,000 distinct CDR3 sequences. This TCR derives from a man aged 18-69 years in good health. Specimen: blood T cells: a sorted CD56 or NKG2C T cell subset, CD4+ or CD8+ T cells, or bulk PBMC T cells (not recorded which). The gene calls are TRBV15 and TRBJ1-6. This CDR3 reads CATSRDGEVSYNSPLHF.